This T cell receptor beta chain was documented in a study of blood T cell repertoires in COVID-19. Study summary: T cells, B-cell-depleted T cells, or PBMCs supplied cDNA or gDNA.

This clone was seen just once. The germline V gene encodes CDR1 SGHNT and CDR2 YYREEE (reference sequence). With 0 bases removed from V and 0 bases from J, the gap between germline ends came to 10 bases. This CDR3 has 16 residues. As handled by the study authors: It was from reference gene primer amplification that nucleated cell counts were estimated. Profiled with immunoSEQ multiplex PCR; TCRdb holds only in-frame clones, not every one. V and J calls and clone size are given by that table; D and trimming were obtained from the DNA. The sample records tens of thousands of clones, 80% to 90% being singletons.

The chain carries TRBV5-4 and TRBJ2-1, with D maybe TRBD2 (5 bases). The receptor was derived from a man aged 45 to 65 with active COVID-19. The source material was peripheral blood. The CDR3 protein is CASSLDGVHSYNEQFF. CDR3 bases: TGTGCCAGCAGCTTGGACGGGGTCCACTCCTACAATGAGCAGTTCTTC.